The 28 T cell receptor beta chains below all came from one sample that was sequenced in a study of blood T cell repertoires in COVID-19. Method: immunoSEQ multiplex PCR; TCRdb's copy keeps in-frame clones and lacks some. The sample includes some 46,000 clones, 88% of them seen just once. The sample was peripheral blood. These receptors all come from a man aged 45-60 years with acute or convalescent COVID-19.

The V call is TRBV5-1, the J call TRBJ2-1; D is unresolved. This CDR3 is built from 14 residues. The V end was cut by 1 base, the J end by 7 bases, with 12 bases between. Germline loops: CDR1 SGHRS, CDR2 YFSETQ. As DNA, the CDR3 is TGCGCCAGCAGCTTGTTAGCACTGACTAATGAGCAGTTCTTC. This translates into CASSLLALTNEQFF.

This clone was seen a few times. CDR3: CASSQDMGGRGYTF. CDR3 DNA sequence: TGTGCCAGCAGCCAAGATATGGGGGGTAGAGGCTACACCTTC. The chain uses TRBV14 and TRBJ1-2; the D gene is possibly TRBD1 (5 bases). There are 14 residues in the CDR3. Trimming stripped 0 bases from V and 8 bases from J, with 13 bases between. Looked up from germline, CDR1 is SGHDN and CDR2 is FVKESK.

Only one count was recorded for this clone. The V call is TRBV4-2, the J call TRBJ2-7, with TRBD1 matching over 9 bases. V lost 2 bases, J lost 4 bases, and 6 bases stayed unmatched. The germline CDR1 and CDR2 sequences are LGHNA and YNFKEQ. The CDR3 contains 15 residues. The DNA of the CDR3 is TGTGCCAGCAGCCAATCCGGGACAGGGTTTTACGAGCAGTACTTC. The encoded protein is CASSQSGTGFYEQYF.

The chain uses TRBV2 and TRBJ1-2; 8 bases align to TRBD1. The CDR3 extends over 13 amino acids. Germline assignment: CDR1 SNHLY and CDR2 FYNNEI. V lost 3 bases to trimming and J lost 4 bases; unmatched junction nucleotides: 1. The CDR3 loop reads CASSEDRAYGYTF. DNA of the CDR3: TGTGCCAGCAGTGAGGACAGGGCCTATGGCTACACCTTC.

The V and J genes are TRBV15 and TRBJ2-7; 8 bases fit TRBD1. Trimming cost V 3 bases and J 4 bases; bases outside gene matches: 2. The CDR3 has 13 amino acids. Germline assignment: CDR1 LNHNV and CDR2 YYDKDF (reference sequence). CDR3 coding DNA: TGTGCCACCAGCAGCCGACAGGGGTACGAGCAGTACTTC. It codes for CATSSRQGYEQYF.

The chain has TRBV28 and TRBJ2-1; D perhaps matches TRBD1 (5 bases). Germline V lookup: CDR1 MDHEN, CDR2 SYDVKM. V lost 7 bases and J lost 2, with 12 bases in between. This CDR3 spans 14 amino acids. DNA for the CDR3: TGTGCCAGCAACCCAAGGGGTCCCTACAATGAGCAGTTCTTC. Its protein is CASNPRGPYNEQFF. Full variable domain (rest looked up from reference TRBV28 and TRBJ2-1): DVKVTQSSRYLVKRTGEKVFLECVQDMDHENMFWYRQDPGLGLRLIYFSYDVKMKEKGDIPEGYSVSREKKERFSLILESASTNQTSMYLCASNPRGPYNEQFFGPGTRLTVL.

V and J are TRBV6-5 and TRBJ1-3; D gene ambiguous. Germline CDR1 reads MNHEY; CDR2 reads SVGAGI. The CDR3 runs to 15 residues. V lost 0 bases to trimming and J lost 1 base, with 7 bases between them. The CDR3 DNA sequence: TGTGCCAGCAGTTACTCGAGGATATCTGGAAACACCATATATTTT. It encodes CASSYSRISGNTIYF.

V and J are TRBV7-2 and TRBJ2-1; D remains ambiguous. Germline V gives CDR1 SGHTA, CDR2 FQGNSA. This CDR3 spans 15 amino acids. Trimming left V 3 bases short and J 0 bases short, with 9 bases between. The CDR3 spells CASSFSSASYNEQFF. CDR3 coding DNA: TGTGCCAGCAGCTTTTCCAGCGCCTCCTACAATGAGCAGTTCTTC.

This clone was observed a few times. The CDR3 sequence is CASSLVVSSTYEQYF. In DNA form, the CDR3 reads TGTGCCAGCAGCTTAGTAGTTAGCTCCACGTACGAGCAGTACTTC. The rearrangement uses TRBV11-2 and TRBJ2-7; D not resolved. The germline CDR1 and CDR2 sequences are SGHAT and FQNNGV. The CDR3 sequence is 15 residues long. V was pared by 1 base and J by 4 bases, with 14 bases between. Looking up the rest from reference TRBV11-2 and TRBJ2-7 gives the full variable domain: EAGVAQSPRYKIIEKRQSVAFWCNPISGHATLYWYQQILGQGPKLLIQFQNNGVVDDSQLPKDRFSAERLKGVDSTLKIQPAKLEDSAVYLCASSLVVSSTYEQYFGPGTRLTVT.

The chain joins TRBV24-1 to TRBJ1-2; D possibly corresponds to TRBD1 (5 bases). The germline gives CDR1 KGHDR, CDR2 SFDVKD. Trimming shortened V by 0 bases and J by 8 bases, and 9 bases separated the two germline ends. The CDR3 is 13 residues long. The CDR3 here is CATSDLDSLGYTF. CDR3 bases: TGTGCCACCAGTGATTTGGACAGTTTGGGCTACACCTTC.

This chain connects TRBV27 to TRBJ2-7, with TRBD1 matching over 8 bases. Germline CDR1 reads MNHEY; CDR2 reads SMNVEV (reference sequence). With 5 bases clipped from V and 2 bases from J, the junction kept 8 bases outside the gene matches. The CDR3 is made up of 15 amino acids. The chain's CDR3 is CASSLLQGVPYEQYF. The DNA of the CDR3 is TGTGCCAGCAGTCTACTACAGGGGGTACCCTACGAGCAGTACTTC.

The CDR3 bases are TGTGCCACCAGTGATTCAGGCAACTATGGCTACACCTTC. Encoded protein: CATSDSGNYGYTF. The chain has TRBV24-1 and TRBJ1-2; unclear D gene. V lost 2 bases and J 2 bases, leaving 5 bases between the germline ends. The CDR3 totals 13 residues. Looked up from germline, CDR1 is KGHDR and CDR2 is SFDVKD.

This chain uses TRBV28 with TRBJ2-2; tentative D call: TRBD1 (6 bases). Germline loops: CDR1 MDHEN, CDR2 SYDVKM. V lost 2 bases and J lost 3, with 13 bases in between. The CDR3 is 16 residues long. CDR3 region: CASSLTGKADTGELFF. CDR3 DNA sequence: TGTGCCAGCAGTTTAACAGGGAAGGCCGACACCGGGGAGCTGTTTTTT.

This clone was seen only once. The CDR3 loop reads CAISGEGGQEGGPQHF. The CDR3 nucleotides read TGTGCCATCAGTGGAGAAGGGGGACAGGAGGGAGGGCCCCAGCATTTT. The chain couples TRBV10-3 to TRBJ1-5, with TRBD1 matching over 8 bases. The V gene's germline CDR1 is ENHRY and CDR2 SYGVKD. CDR3 length: 16 residues. The V and J ends lost 4 bases and 9 bases, in that order; junction bases with no gene match: 14.

The V call is TRBV19, the J call TRBJ1-2; D is unclear. This CDR3 spans 13 amino acids. The V end was cut by 5 bases, the J end by 2 bases, with 9 bases between. The germline V gene encodes CDR1 LNHDA and CDR2 SQIVND (reference sequence). CDR3 nucleotide sequence: TGTGCCAGTAGTGCCGGGATCAACTATGGCTACACCTTC. Residues: CASSAGINYGYTF.

This clone was observed a handful of times. This chain uses TRBV11-3 with TRBJ1-2; TRBD1 is a possible D gene (6 bases). The CDR3 totals 15 residues. Trimming stripped 1 base from V and 8 bases from J, with 17 bases between. Germline lookup yields CDR1 SGHNT and CDR2 YENEEA. CDR3 DNA: TGTGCCAGCAGCTTAGGTGTCTCGGCAGGGGAAGGCTACACCTTC. This gives the protein CASSLGVSAGEGYTF.

J is TRBJ1-6 and V is TRBV27; D is ambiguous. Trimming stripped 7 bases from V and 8 bases from J, with 21 bases between. CDR1 is MNHEY, CDR2 SMNVEV, per germline (reference sequence). CDR3 length: 16 residues. The CDR3 nucleotides are TGTGCCAGCACTAGATCGCGGGAAAGGTTGGATTCACCCCTCCACTTT. This sequence encodes CASTRSRERLDSPLHF.

A few counts support this clone. The rearrangement uses TRBV3-1 (or the pseudogene TRBV3-2) and TRBJ2-1; 9 bases are a match to TRBD2. The CDR3 is 19 amino acids. V was pared by 2 bases and J by 7 bases, with 18 bases of the junction left unmatched. Germline CDR1 LGHDT, CDR2 YNNKEL (reference sequence). The CDR3 here is CASSQLGGAGGLPGNEQFF. The CDR3 nucleotides are TGTGCCAGCAGCCAACTGGGCGGCGCGGGAGGGCTGCCGGGGAATGAGCAGTTCTTC.

The DNA for the CDR3 is TGTGCCAGCAGTGATACAGGGGGCCCCAATGAGCAGTTCTTC. As protein: CASSDTGGPNEQFF. This chain uses TRBV25-1 with TRBJ2-1, with 9 bases aligning to TRBD1. Per germline, CDR1 MGHDK and CDR2 SYGVNS. The V gene end was trimmed by 3 bases and the J gene end by 6 bases; junction bases not matched to a gene: 3. This CDR3 is built from 14 residues. Using reference TRBV25-1 and TRBJ2-1 for the parts outside the CDR3, the full variable domain is EADIYQTPRYLVIGTGKKITLECSQTMGHDKMYWYQQDPGMELHLIHYSYGVNSTEKGDLSSESTVSRIRTEHFPLTLESARPSHTSQYLCASSDTGGPNEQFFGPGTRLTVL.

CDR3 coding DNA: TGTGCCAGCAGCCTGGGCAGACAGGGATTTGGCTACACCTTC. It codes for CASSLGRQGFGYTF. This rearrangement joins TRBV5-6 to TRBJ1-2; 7 bases match TRBD1. Germline-derived CDR1 and CDR2 are SGHDT and YYEEEE. Trimming at V came to 4 bases and at J to 7 bases, leaving 10 bases not matched to a gene. This CDR3 has 14 residues.

The chain recombines TRBV29-1 with TRBJ2-7; D is ambiguous. The CDR3 has 12 residues. V was pared by 1 base and J by 0 bases, with 4 bases between. The germline V gene has CDR1 SQVTM and CDR2 ANQGSEA. The CDR3 spells CSVEGDSYEQYF. The CDR3 region has the DNA TGCAGCGTTGAAGGCGACTCCTACGAGCAGTACTTC.

This chain joins TRBV7-9 and TRBJ2-3; TRBD2 aligns across 7 bases. The CDR3 consists of 16 residues. V dropped 5 bases and J dropped 0; count of bases not matched to a gene: 8. From germline, CDR1 is SEHNR and CDR2 FQNEAQ (reference sequence). Here the CDR3 DNA reads TGTGCCAGCAGCCGCCGACTAGCCCAGAGCACAGATACGCAGTATTTT. This encodes CASSRRLAQSTDTQYF.

The V and J genes are TRBV14 and TRBJ1-3, with D tentatively TRBD1 (5 bases). This CDR3 is built from 15 residues. CDR1 and CDR2 from the germline V gene are SGHDN and FVKESK. V was trimmed by 2 bases and J by 2 bases, leaving 10 bases between them. The CDR3 sequence is CASSQLQGAGNTIYF. The DNA for the CDR3 is TGTGCCAGCAGCCAACTTCAGGGCGCTGGAAACACCATATATTTT.

This sequence joins TRBV5-1 and TRBJ2-1; TRBD2 matches at 11 bases. Germline CDR1 reads SGHRS; CDR2 reads YFSETQ. The CDR3 extends over 16 amino acids. The V gene end was trimmed by 1 base and the J gene end by 7 bases; junction bases not matched to a gene: 7. For the CDR3, the DNA is TGCGCCAGCAGCTTGAATAGCGGGAGGGTCGGGAATGAGCAGTTCTTC. Its protein product is CASSLNSGRVGNEQFF. Full variable domain (missing parts from reference TRBV5-1 and TRBJ2-1): KAGVTQTPRYLIKTRGQQVTLSCSPISGHRSVSWYQQTPGQGLQFLFEYFSETQRNKGNFPGRFSGRQFSNSRSEMNVSTLELGDSALYLCASSLNSGRVGNEQFFGPGTRLTVL.

This chain uses TRBV19 with TRBJ2-7; 7 nucleotides match TRBD1. V lost 4 bases and J lost 4; bases outside the gene matches: 7. The CDR3 is 14 residues long. CDR1 and CDR2 (germline): LNHDA, SQIVND (reference sequence). The CDR3 loop reads CASSRDRGPYEQYF. The DNA of the CDR3 is TGTGCCAGTAGTAGGGACAGAGGGCCTTACGAGCAGTACTTC.

The V call is TRBV19, the J call TRBJ1-2; TRBD1 is a possible D gene (6 bases). CDR1 is LNHDA and CDR2 is SQIVND in the germline V gene (reference sequence). This CDR3 spans 15 amino acids. V lost 1 base to trimming and J lost 5 bases, with 14 bases between them. The CDR3 protein is CASSIGGGGEYGYTF. The CDR3 DNA is TGTGCCAGTAGTATAGGGGGGGGCGGCGAGTATGGCTACACCTTC. Drawing the rest from reference TRBV19 and TRBJ1-2, the complete variable domain is DGGITQSPKYLFRKEGQNVTLSCEQNLNHDAMYWYRQDPGQGLRLIYYSQIVNDFQKGDIAEGYSVSREKKESFPLTVTSAQKNPTAFYLCASSIGGGGEYGYTFGSGTRLTVV.

The rearrangement joins TRBV24-1 to TRBJ1-1; 9 bases align to TRBD1. The CDR3 has 15 residues. J was trimmed by 1 base and V by 9 bases; bases with no gene match: 8. Germline V lookup: CDR1 KGHDR, CDR2 SFDVKD. In nucleotides, the CDR3 is TGTGCCACCGCCCCCGGGACAGGGACGAACACTGAAGCTTTCTTT. Amino acids: CATAPGTGTNTEAFF.

This sequence joins TRBV7-7 and TRBJ2-2; the match to TRBD1 covers 9 bases. V lost 7 bases to trimming and J lost 5 bases; unmatched junction nucleotides: 5. The CDR3 sequence is 14 residues long. The germline gives CDR1 SSHAT, CDR2 FNYEAQ (reference sequence). The CDR3 reads CASTGTGMTGELFF. In nucleotides, the CDR3 is TGTGCCAGCACCGGGACAGGGATGACCGGGGAGCTGTTTTTT.